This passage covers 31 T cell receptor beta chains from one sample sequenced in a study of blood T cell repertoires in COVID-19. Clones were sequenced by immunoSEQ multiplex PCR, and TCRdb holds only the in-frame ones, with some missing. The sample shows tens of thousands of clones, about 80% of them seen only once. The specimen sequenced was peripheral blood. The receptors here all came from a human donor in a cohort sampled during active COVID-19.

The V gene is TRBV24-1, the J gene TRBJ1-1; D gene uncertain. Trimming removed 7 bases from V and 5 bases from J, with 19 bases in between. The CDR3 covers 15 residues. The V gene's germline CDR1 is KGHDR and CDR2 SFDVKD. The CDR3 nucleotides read TGTGCCACCAGCACAAGCGGACTCCTGGGTACTGAAGCTTTCTTT. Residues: CATSTSGLLGTEAFF.

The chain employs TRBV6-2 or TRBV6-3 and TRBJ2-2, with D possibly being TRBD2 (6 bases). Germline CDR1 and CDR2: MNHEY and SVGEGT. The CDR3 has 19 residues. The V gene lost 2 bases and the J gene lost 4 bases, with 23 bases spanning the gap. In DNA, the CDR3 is TGTGCCAGCAGTTACCCCCAGTCGGAGGGCCGACCTTTCACCGGGGAGCTGTTTTTT. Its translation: CASSYPQSEGRPFTGELFF.

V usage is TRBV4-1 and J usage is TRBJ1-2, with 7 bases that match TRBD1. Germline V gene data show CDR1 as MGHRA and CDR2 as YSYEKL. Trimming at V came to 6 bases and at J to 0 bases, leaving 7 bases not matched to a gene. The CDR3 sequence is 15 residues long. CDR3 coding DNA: TGCGCCAGCAGACCTGGGACAGATCCTAACTATGGCTACACCTTC. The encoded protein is CASRPGTDPNYGYTF.

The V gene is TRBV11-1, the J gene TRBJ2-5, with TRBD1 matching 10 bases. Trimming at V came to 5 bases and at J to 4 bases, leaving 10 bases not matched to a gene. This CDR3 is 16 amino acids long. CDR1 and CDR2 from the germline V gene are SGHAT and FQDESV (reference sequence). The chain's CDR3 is CASSATGTGVRETQYF. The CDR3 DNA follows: TGTGCCAGCAGCGCGACCGGGACAGGGGTTCGAGAGACCCAGTACTTC.

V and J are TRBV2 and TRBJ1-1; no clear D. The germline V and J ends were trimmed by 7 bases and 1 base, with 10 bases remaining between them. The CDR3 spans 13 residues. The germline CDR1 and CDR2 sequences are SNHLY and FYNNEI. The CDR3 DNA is TGTGCCAGCAAGTATACAGCGAACACTGAAGCTTTCTTT. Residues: CASKYTANTEAFF.

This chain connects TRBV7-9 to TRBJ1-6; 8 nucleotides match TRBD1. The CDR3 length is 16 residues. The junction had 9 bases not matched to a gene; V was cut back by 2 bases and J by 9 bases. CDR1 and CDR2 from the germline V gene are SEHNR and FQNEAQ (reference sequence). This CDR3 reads CASSLSTGTGGSPLHF. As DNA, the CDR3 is TGTGCCAGCAGCTTATCTACCGGGACAGGAGGTTCACCCCTCCACTTT.

The CDR3 region has the DNA TGTGCCATCAGTGATCGGACCAGGGTTGCAGGTGGCTACACCTTC. It is translated as CAISDRTRVAGGYTF. The chain is built from TRBV10-3 and TRBJ1-2; possibly TRBD1 for D (5 bases). This CDR3 comprises 15 residues. Germline CDR1 and CDR2: ENHRY and SYGVKD. V lost 3 bases, J lost 7 bases, and 18 bases lay in between.

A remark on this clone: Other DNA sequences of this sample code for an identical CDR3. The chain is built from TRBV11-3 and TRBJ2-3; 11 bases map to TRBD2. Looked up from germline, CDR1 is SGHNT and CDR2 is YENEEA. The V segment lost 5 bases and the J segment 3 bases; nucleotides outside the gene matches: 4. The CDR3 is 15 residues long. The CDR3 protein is CASSLLAGGTDTQYF. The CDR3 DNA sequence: TGTGCCAGCAGCCTCCTAGCGGGGGGAACAGATACGCAGTATTTT.

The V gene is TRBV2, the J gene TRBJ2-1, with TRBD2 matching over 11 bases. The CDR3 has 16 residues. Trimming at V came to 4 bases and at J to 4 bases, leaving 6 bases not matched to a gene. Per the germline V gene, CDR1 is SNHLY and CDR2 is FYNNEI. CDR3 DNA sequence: TGTGCCAGCAGTGCCGGTAGCGGGGGGGCTTACAATGAGCAGTTCTTC. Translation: CASSAGSGGAYNEQFF. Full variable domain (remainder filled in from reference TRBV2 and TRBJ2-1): EPEVTQTPSHQVTQMGQEVILRCVPISNHLYFYWYRQILGQKVEFLVSFYNNEISEKSEIFDDQFSVERPDGSNFTLKIRSTKLEDSAMYFCASSAGSGGAYNEQFFGPGTRLTVL.

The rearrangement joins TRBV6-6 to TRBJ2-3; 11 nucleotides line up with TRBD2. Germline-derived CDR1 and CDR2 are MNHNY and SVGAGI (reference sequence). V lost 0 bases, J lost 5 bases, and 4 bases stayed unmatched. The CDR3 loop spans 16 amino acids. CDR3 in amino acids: CASSYSTSGGVDTQYF. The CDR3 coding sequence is TGTGCCAGCAGTTACTCAACTAGCGGGGGAGTAGATACGCAGTATTTT.

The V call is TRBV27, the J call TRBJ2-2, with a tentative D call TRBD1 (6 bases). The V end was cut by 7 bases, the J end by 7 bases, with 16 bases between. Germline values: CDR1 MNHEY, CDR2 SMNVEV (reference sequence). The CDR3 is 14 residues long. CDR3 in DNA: TGTGCCAGCACCCACGGGACACCGGTCGGGGAGCTGTTTTTT. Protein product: CASTHGTPVGELFF.

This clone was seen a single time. The chain's CDR3 is CASSKWGRDSTYNEQFF. CDR3 bases: TGTGCCAGCAGCAAGTGGGGCAGGGATAGCACCTACAATGAGCAGTTCTTC. The chain joins TRBV21-1 to TRBJ2-1; the D call in the table, TRBD1, was not verified against the DNA. TRBV21-1 represents a pseudogene. The CDR3 is 17 amino acids.

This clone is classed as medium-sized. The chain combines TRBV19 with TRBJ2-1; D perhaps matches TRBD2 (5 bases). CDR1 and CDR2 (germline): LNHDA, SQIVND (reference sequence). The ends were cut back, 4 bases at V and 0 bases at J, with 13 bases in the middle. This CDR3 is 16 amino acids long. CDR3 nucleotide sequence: TGTGCCAGTAGTAAGTTCGGCGGAGGCTCCTACAATGAGCAGTTCTTC. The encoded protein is CASSKFGGGSYNEQFF.

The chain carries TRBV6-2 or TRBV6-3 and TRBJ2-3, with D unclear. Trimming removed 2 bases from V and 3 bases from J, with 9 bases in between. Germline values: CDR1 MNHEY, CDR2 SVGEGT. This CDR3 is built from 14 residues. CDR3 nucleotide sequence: TGTGCCAGCAGTTACATGCTAGGAACAGATACGCAGTATTTT. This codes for CASSYMLGTDTQYF.

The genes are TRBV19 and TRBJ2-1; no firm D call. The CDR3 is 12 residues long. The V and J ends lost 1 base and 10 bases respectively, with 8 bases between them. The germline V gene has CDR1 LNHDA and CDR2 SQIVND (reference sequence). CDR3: CASSIAGQEQFF. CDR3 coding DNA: TGTGCCAGTAGTATAGCAGGCCAAGAGCAGTTCTTC. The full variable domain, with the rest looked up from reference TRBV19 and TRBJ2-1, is DGGITQSPKYLFRKEGQNVTLSCEQNLNHDAMYWYRQDPGQGLRLIYYSQIVNDFQKGDIAEGYSVSREKKESFPLTVTSAQKNPTAFYLCASSIAGQEQFFGPGTRLTVL.

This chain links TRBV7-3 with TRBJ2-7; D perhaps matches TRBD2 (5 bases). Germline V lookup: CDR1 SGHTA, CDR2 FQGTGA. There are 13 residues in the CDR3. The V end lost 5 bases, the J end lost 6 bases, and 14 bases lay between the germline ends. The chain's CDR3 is CASSPSWGVEQYF. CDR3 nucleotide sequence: TGTGCCAGCAGCCCAAGTTGGGGAGTCGAGCAGTACTTC.

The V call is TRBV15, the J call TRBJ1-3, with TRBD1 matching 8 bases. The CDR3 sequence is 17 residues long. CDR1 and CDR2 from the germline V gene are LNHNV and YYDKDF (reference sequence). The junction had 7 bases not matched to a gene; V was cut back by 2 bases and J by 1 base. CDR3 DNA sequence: TGTGCCACCAGCAGAACCAGGGGGCGAAATTCTGGAAACACCATATATTTT. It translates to CATSRTRGRNSGNTIYF. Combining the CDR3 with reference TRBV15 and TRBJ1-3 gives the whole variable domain DAMVIQNPRYQVTQFGKPVTLSCSQTLNHNVMYWYQQKSSQAPKLLFHYYDKDFNNEADTPDNFQSRRPNTSFCFLDIRSPGLGDTAMYLCATSRTRGRNSGNTIYFGEGSWLTVV.

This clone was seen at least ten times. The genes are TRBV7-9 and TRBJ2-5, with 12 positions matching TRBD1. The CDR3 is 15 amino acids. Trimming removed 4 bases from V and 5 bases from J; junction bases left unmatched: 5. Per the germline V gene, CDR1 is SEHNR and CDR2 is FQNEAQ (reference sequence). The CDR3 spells CASSWGTGGLETQYF. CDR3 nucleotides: TGTGCCAGCAGCTGGGGGACAGGGGGCCTGGAGACCCAGTACTTC.

CDR3 sequence reads: CASSPMQGAWTEAFF. The DNA of the CDR3 is TGTGCCAGCAGCCCTATGCAGGGGGCTTGGACTGAAGCTTTCTTT. The rearrangement uses TRBV9 and TRBJ1-1; 8 bases are a match to TRBD1. The CDR3 has 15 amino acids. Trimming took 4 bases from V and 5 from J; bases not matched to a gene: 10. Per germline, CDR1 SGDLS and CDR2 YYNGEE. The full variable domain, in which reference TRBV9 and TRBJ1-1 provide the parts outside the CDR3, is DSGVTQTPKHLITATGQRVTLRCSPRSGDLSVYWYQQSLDQGLQFLIQYYNGEERAKGNILERFSAQQFPDLHSELNLSSLELGDSALYFCASSPMQGAWTEAFFGQGTRLTVV.

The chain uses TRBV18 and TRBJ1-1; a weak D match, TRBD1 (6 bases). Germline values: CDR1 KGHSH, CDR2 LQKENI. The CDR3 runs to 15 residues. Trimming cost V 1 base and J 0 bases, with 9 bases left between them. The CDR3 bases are TGTGCCAGCTCACCACGACAGGAGATGAACACTGAAGCTTTCTTT. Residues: CASSPRQEMNTEAFF.

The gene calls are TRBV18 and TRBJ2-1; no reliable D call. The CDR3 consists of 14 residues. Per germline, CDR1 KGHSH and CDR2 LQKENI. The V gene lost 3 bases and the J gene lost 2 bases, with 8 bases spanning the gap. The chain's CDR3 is CASSPWATYNEQFF. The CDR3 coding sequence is TGTGCCAGCTCACCGTGGGCAACCTACAATGAGCAGTTCTTC.

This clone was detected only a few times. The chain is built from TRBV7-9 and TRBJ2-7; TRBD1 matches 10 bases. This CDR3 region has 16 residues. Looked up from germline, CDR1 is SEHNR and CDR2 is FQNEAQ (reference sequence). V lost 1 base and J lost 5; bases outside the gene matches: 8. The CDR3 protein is CASSLGGTGVFHEQYF. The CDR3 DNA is TGTGCCAGCAGCTTAGGCGGGACAGGGGTCTTCCACGAGCAGTACTTC.

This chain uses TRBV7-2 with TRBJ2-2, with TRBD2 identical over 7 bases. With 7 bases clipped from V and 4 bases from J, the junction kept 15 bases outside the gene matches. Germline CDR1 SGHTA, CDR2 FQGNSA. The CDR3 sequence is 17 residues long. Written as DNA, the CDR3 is TGTGCCAGCACCCGATACTCCGGGAGGCCTCCCACCGGGGAGCTGTTTTTT. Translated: CASTRYSGRPPTGELFF. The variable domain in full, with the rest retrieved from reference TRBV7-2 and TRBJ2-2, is GAGVSQSPSNKVTEKGKDVELRCDPISGHTALYWYRQSLGQGLEFLIYFQGNSAPDKSGLPSDRFSAERTGGSVSTLTIQRTQQEDSAVYLCASTRYSGRPPTGELFFGEGSRLTVL.

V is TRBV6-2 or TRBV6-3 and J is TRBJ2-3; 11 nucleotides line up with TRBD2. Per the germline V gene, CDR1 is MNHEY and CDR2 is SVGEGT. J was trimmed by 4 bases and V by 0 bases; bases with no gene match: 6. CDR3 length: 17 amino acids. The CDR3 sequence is CASSYSMTSGDPDTQYF. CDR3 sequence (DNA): TGTGCCAGCAGTTACTCGATGACTAGCGGGGATCCAGATACGCAGTATTTT.

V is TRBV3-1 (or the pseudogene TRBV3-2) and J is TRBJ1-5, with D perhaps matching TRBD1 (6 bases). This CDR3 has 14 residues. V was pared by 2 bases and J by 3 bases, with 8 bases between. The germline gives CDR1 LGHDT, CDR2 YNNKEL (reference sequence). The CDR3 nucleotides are TGTGCCAGCAGCCAAACAGGGACCAATCAGCCCCAGCATTTT. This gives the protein CASSQTGTNQPQHF.

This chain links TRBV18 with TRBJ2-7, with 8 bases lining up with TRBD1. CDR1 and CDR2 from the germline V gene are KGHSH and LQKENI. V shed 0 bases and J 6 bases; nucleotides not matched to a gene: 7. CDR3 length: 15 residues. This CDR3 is CASSPPDRAKGEQYF. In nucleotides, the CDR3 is TGTGCCAGCTCACCACCGGACAGGGCCAAGGGCGAGCAGTACTTC.

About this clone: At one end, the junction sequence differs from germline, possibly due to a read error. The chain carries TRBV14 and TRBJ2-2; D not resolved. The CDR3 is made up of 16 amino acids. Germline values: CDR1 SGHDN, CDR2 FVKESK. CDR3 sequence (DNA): TGTGCCAGCAGCGAAGAGACACCAACGAACACCGGGGAGCTGTTTTTT. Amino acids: CASSEETPTNTGELFF.

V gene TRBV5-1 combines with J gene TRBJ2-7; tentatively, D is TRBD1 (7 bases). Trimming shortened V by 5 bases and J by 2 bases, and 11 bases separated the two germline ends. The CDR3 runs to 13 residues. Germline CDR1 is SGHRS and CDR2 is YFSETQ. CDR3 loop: CASSAGQTYEQYF. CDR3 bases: TGCGCCAGCAGTGCGGGACAGACCTACGAGCAGTACTTC.

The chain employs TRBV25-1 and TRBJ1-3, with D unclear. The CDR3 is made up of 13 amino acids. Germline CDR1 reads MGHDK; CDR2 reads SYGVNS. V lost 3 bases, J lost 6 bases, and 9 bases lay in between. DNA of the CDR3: TGTGCCAGCAGTGACGGGTCGGAAAACACCATATATTTT. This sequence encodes CASSDGSENTIYF.

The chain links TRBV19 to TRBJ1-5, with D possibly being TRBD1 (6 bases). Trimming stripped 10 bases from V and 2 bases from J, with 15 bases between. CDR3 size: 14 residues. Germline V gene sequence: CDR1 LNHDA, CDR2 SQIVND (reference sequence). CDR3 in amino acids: CATKLTGGNQPQHF. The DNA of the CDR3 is TGTGCCACCAAACTGACAGGAGGCAATCAGCCCCAGCATTTT.

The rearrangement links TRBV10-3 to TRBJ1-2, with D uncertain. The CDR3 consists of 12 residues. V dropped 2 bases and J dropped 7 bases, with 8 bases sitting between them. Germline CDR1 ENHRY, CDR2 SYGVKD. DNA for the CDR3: TGTGCCATCAGTGAGACCGCAGGTGGCTACACCTTC. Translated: CAISETAGGYTF.